The T cell receptor beta chain described here comes from a study of human T cells and chemical hapten exposure. Study details: Patients, largely female, had alopecia areata, totalis or universalis. Minor volume differences among pooled libraries chiefly drove per-sample TCR yield variation.

The library attached unique molecular identifiers to individual cDNA molecules. TCRdb re-called the reads through MiXCR, storing one row per CDR3 protein. Among about 5,300 distinct CDR3 sequences, around 50% were seen once, and the ten largest hold roughly 4%. Treatment indicated: therapeutic diphenylcyclopropenone sensitization with weekly scalp DPC. It was from unfractionated whole blood that total RNA was extracted. Study conclusions and caveats: Once DPC sensitization occurred, TCRs above 1 in 1000 frequency showed no change.

This CDR3 region has 10 residues. Germline V lookup: CDR1 SQVTM, CDR2 ANQGSEA. V was clipped by 7 bases and J by 8 bases, with 9 bases between them. About this clonotype itself: Its cognate antigen is unknown.

The J gene is TRBJ2-1, the V gene TRBV29-1; D remains ambiguous. The sequence was collected from an adult with alopecia areata. Some clones in this sample may be carry-over from other donors' samples. This table probably holds off-target reads from a library built for another chain. The input for sequencing was whole blood, taken before DPC sensitization or 2, 6, or about 24 weeks after (not recorded which). The CDR3 sequence is CSGSRDEQFF. The CDR3 DNA reads as TGCAGCGGGAGTCGGGATGAGCAGTTCTTC.